The sequence of this TCR beta chain was determined in a study of control samples from healthy donors and cancer patients. Assay used: immunoSEQ multiplex PCR; TCRdb lists only in-frame clones, some missing. The sample carries tens of thousands of clones, 80% to 90% recorded once. After removal of 6 bases from V and 7 bases from J, the junction contained 5 bases not matched to a gene. Germline CDR1 MNHEY, CDR2 SVGAGI. The CDR3 consists of 12 residues. The sample taken for sequencing was PBMCs. The TCR comes from a woman in her 50s with lung cancer. This sequence joins TRBV6-5 and TRBJ2-5, with 7 bases that match TRBD1. Here the CDR3 DNA reads TGTGCCAGCAGAGGACAGGAATCGACCCAGTACTTC. Encoded protein: CASRGQESTQYF.